This T cell receptor beta chain emerged from a study of shared clonotypes between healthy human individuals. From germline, CDR1 is SQVTM and CDR2 ANQGSEA. Germline trimming cut 5 bases from V and 12 bases from J; bases unmatched to any gene: 12. The CDR3 sequence is 14 residues long. A note on this clone: Its matching antigen is unknown.

Data came from immunoSEQ multiplex PCR; TCRdb stores just in-frame clones and leaves some out. The sample holds about 380,000 clones, just over 95% seen once. General study results and limits: Despite large depth, sorted-subset datasets appeared incompletely sequenced. Represented diversity, genetic and exposure-history alike, was limited by few donors.

This chain joins TRBV29-1 and TRBJ2-7, with 14 bases identical to TRBD2. Input material: memory CD8+ T cells sorted from blood. Subset reported: CD45RO+ cells pooled with CCR7-negative TemRA cells. The receptor's source is a man aged 30-40 years in good health. The chain's CDR3 is CSVSTRLAGGPVYF. Here the CDR3 DNA reads TGCAGCGTTTCCACAAGACTAGCGGGAGGGCCTGTGTACTTC.